The sample holds a few counts of the clone carrying this TCR beta chain. This sample is drawn from a study of cytomegalovirus exposure and HLA in healthy donors. This CDR3 has 16 amino acids. V was clipped by 1 base and J by 0 bases; unmatched bases: 0. Germline V gene sequence: CDR1 LGHNA, CDR2 YSLEER. Researchers ran the PCR with 60 Vbeta and 13 Jbeta primers. TCRdb keeps only in-frame clones here, not all; method: immunoSEQ multiplex PCR. The repertoire holds more than 150,000 clones, roughly 83% seen once, with 0.25% to 0.3% in the top ten. The sample taken for sequencing was PBMCs. The J gene is TRBJ2-1, the V gene TRBV4-3, with 10 bases matching TRBD2. The receptor was isolated from a boy between 10 and 17 years old in good health and CMV-seronegative. The CDR3 reads CASSQVAGGSYNEQFF. CDR3 in DNA: TGCGCCAGCAGCCAAGTAGCGGGGGGCTCCTACAATGAGCAGTTCTTC.